This T cell receptor (beta chain) was profiled in a study of T cell repertoires in cytomegalovirus infection. The V end was cut by 5 bases, the J end by 0 bases, with 16 bases between. This CDR3 comprises 15 residues. Per germline, CDR1 DFQATT and CDR2 SNEGSKA (reference sequence). TCRdb analysed the reads with MiXCR anew, one entry per CDR3 protein. The data contain some 600,000 distinct CDR3 sequences, less than 25% of them singletons. Overall study results and limits: CMV-specific TCR beta clonotypes restricted by HLA-C were the ones dominating the ex vivo response.

There are a few counts of this clonotype. Its specificity is not known. The sequencing sample was made of CD8+ T cells from PBMCs. The clonotype comes from a human donor in good health (CMV status not recorded). Some clones in this sample may be carry-over from other donors' samples. The chain is built from TRBV20-1 and TRBJ1-2, with a tentative D call TRBD1 (6 bases). CDR3 amino acids: CSAGTGTLANYGYTF. Here the CDR3 DNA reads TGCAGTGCTGGTACCGGGACATTAGCTAACTATGGCTACACCTTC.